Detailed here is one T cell receptor beta chain. The sample comes from a study of cytomegalovirus exposure and HLA in healthy donors. Donors had nominal health at sampling but likely had unrecorded immune exposures. PCR employed 60 Vbeta and 13 Jbeta primers. Libraries were prepared by immunoSEQ multiplex PCR; TCRdb keeps only in-frame clonotypes and omits some of them. With around 50,000 clones in the sample, the ten largest clones hold approximately 12%. V gave up 5 bases and J gave up 2 bases; unmatched junction bases: 7. Germline CDR1 reads SGHNT; CDR2 reads YENEEA. This CDR3 has 15 residues. This clonotype was obtained from a woman in her 30s in good health and CMV-seropositive. Sequencing input: PBMCs. The chain joins TRBV11-3 to TRBJ2-3, with 7 positions matching TRBD1. The CDR3 nucleotides are TGTGCCAGCAGCCACCGGGACAGACTCACAGATACGCAGTATTTT. Translating it yields CASSHRDRLTDTQYF.